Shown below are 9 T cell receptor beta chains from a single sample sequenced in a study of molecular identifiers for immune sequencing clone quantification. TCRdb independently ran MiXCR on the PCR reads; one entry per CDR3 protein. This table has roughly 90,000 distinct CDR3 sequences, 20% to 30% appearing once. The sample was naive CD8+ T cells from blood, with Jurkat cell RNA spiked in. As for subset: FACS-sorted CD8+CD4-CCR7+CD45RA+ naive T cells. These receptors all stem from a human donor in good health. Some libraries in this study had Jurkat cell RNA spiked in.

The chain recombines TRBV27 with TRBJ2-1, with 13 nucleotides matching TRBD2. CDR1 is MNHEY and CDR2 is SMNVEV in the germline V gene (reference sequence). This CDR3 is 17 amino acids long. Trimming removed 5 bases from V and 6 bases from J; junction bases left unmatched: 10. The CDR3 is CASSIPPGLAGPNEQFF. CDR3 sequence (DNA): TGTGCCAGCAGTATCCCCCCGGGACTAGCGGGACCCAATGAGCAGTTCTTC.

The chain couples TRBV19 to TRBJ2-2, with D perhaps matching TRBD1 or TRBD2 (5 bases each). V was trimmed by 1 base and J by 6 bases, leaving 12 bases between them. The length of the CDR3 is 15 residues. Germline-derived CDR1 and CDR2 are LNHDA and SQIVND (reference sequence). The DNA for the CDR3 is TGTGCCAGTAGTATAGGAGGGGAAAGACCCGGGGAGCTGTTTTTT. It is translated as CASSIGGERPGELFF.

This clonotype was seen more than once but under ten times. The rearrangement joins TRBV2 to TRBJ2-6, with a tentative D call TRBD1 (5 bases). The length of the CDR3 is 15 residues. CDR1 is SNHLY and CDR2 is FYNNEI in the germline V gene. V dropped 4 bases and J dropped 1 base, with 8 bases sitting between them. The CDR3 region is CASSVQGSGANVLTF. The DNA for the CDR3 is TGTGCCAGCAGTGTCCAGGGTTCTGGGGCCAACGTCCTGACTTTC.

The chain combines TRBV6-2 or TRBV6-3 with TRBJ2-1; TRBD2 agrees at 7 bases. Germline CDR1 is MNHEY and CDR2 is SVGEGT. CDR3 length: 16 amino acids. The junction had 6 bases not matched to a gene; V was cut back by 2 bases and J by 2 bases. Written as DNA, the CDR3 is TGTGCCAGCAGTTACGGGGCTAGCGGCCCCTACAATGAGCAGTTCTTC. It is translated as CASSYGASGPYNEQFF.

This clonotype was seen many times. CDR3 bases: TGTGCCAGCAGTCGGGTTAGCACAGATACGCAGTATTTT. Translated: CASSRVSTDTQYF. V and J are TRBV27 and TRBJ2-3; D gene uncertain. There are 13 residues in the CDR3. The V gene's germline CDR1 is MNHEY and CDR2 SMNVEV (reference sequence). V lost 5 bases and J 0 bases, leaving 6 bases between the germline ends.

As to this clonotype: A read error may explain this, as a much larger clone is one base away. Here the CDR3 DNA reads TGTGCCGGCAGTTTGGAGCCCTACGAGCAGTACTTC. The encoded protein is CAGSLEPYEQYF. This sequence joins TRBV28 and TRBJ2-7; D unresolved. Per the germline V gene, CDR1 is MDHEN and CDR2 is SYDVKM. The CDR3 totals 12 residues.

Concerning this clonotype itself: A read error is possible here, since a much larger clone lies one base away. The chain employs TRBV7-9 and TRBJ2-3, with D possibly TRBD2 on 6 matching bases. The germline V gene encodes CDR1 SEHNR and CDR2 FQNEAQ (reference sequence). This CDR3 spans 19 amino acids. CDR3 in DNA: TGTGCCAGCAGCCCCCGATATGTTGATGTGGGAACTAGCATAGATACGCAGTATTTT. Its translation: CASSPRYVDVGTSIDTQYF.

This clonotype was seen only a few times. CDR3 in amino acids: CASSYGEPQYF. The CDR3 DNA sequence: TGTGCCAGCAGTTACGGGGAGCCCCAGTACTTC. The chain employs TRBV6-2 or TRBV6-3 and TRBJ2-5; weak D call: TRBD2 (5 bases). Germline values: CDR1 MNHEY, CDR2 SVGEGT. The V gene lost 2 bases and the J gene lost 9 bases, with 7 bases spanning the gap. The CDR3 sequence is 11 residues long.

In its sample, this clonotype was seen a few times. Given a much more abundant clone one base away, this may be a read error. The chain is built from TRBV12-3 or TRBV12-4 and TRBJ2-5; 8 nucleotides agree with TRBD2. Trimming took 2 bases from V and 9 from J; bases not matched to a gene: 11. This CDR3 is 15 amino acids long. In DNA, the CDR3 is TGTGCCAGCAGTTTAAAGGCGGGAGGTTTTGAGCCCCAGTACTTC. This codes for CASSLKAGGFEPQYF.